The 26 T cell receptor beta chains below all came from one sample that was sequenced in a study of Ad26.COV2.S vaccination and SARS-CoV-2 variants. Treatment of the sample: 19 received Ad26.COV2.S at low or high dose, single or two shots; several received placebo; per-sample allocation not given. Vaccine and placebo recipients were sampled on day 63 after the first injection. Produced via immunoSEQ multiplex PCR; TCRdb's table is partial and in-frame only. Here the sample spans approximately 460,000 clones, 70% to 90% being singletons. Specimen: peripheral blood, collected in a trial of Ad26.COV2.S vaccine versus placebo. The source of these receptors is a person aged 18 to 65 who received the Ad26.COV2.S COVID-19 vaccine or a placebo.

The rearrangement joins TRBV5-1 to TRBJ1-2, with 8 bases aligning to TRBD1. CDR3 length: 14 residues. V lost 4 bases and J lost 8; bases outside the gene matches: 10. Germline CDR1 and CDR2: SGHRS and YFSETQ. The CDR3 sequence is CASSRDRIVWGYTF. DNA for the CDR3: TGCGCCAGCAGCAGGGACAGGATCGTATGGGGCTACACCTTC.

The chain couples TRBV12-2 to TRBJ1-4. TRBV12-2 is listed as a pseudogene. CDR3 length: 15 residues. The DNA for the CDR3 is TGTGCAAGTCGCTTAGCGGGGACGTTTAATGAAAAACTGTTTTTT. It encodes CASRLAGTFNEKLFF.

This clone was detected only once. This chain uses TRBV3-1 (or the pseudogene TRBV3-2) with TRBJ1-6; no clear D. V was pared by 0 bases and J by 7 bases, with 16 bases between. This CDR3 contains 17 residues. Looked up from germline, CDR1 is LGHDT and CDR2 is YNNKEL (reference sequence). The CDR3 DNA sequence: TGTGCCAGCAGCCAAGAGGACCTCTTTCCGGGGAATTCACCCCTCCACTTT. It encodes CASSQEDLFPGNSPLHF.

CDR3 protein: CASSLSRGYGYTF. CDR3 nucleotide sequence: TGTGCCAGCAGCTTATCCAGGGGCTATGGCTACACCTTC. The rearrangement links TRBV5-5 to TRBJ1-2, with D perhaps matching TRBD1 (6 bases). The CDR3 has 13 amino acids. Between the trimmed V and J ends, which lost 2 bases and 4 bases, there was a span of 9 bases. The germline V gene has CDR1 SGHKS and CDR2 YYEKEE (reference sequence).

The CDR3 sequence is CASSVGASGVGYEQYF. CDR3 sequence (DNA): TGCGCCAGCAGCGTTGGGGCCTCCGGGGTAGGGTACGAGCAGTACTTC. This chain connects TRBV5-1 to TRBJ2-7; D might be TRBD1 or TRBD2, each matching 5 bases. This CDR3 comprises 16 residues. Germline CDR1 and CDR2: SGHRS and YFSETQ. Trimming removed 4 bases from V and 4 bases from J, with 21 bases in between. Combining the CDR3 with reference TRBV5-1 and TRBJ2-7 gives the whole variable domain KAGVTQTPRYLIKTRGQQVTLSCSPISGHRSVSWYQQTPGQGLQFLFEYFSETQRNKGNFPGRFSGRQFSNSRSEMNVSTLELGDSALYLCASSVGASGVGYEQYFGPGTRLTVT.

The chain couples TRBV13 to TRBJ2-1; 13 nucleotides match TRBD2. The V and J ends lost 5 bases and 8 bases, in that order; junction bases with no gene match: 6. Germline CDR1 is PRHDT and CDR2 is FYEKMQ (reference sequence). The CDR3 runs to 15 residues. CDR3 DNA sequence: TGTGCCAGCAGCCTCGGACTAGCGGGAGTAGATGAGCAGTTCTTC. Translated: CASSLGLAGVDEQFF.

This clone was observed a handful of times. The rearrangement joins TRBV21-1 to TRBJ2-2; TRBD2, the table's D call, lacks a check against the DNA. TRBV21-1 is labeled a pseudogene. The CDR3 has 14 residues. CDR3 residues: CASSKNCEAGELFF. CDR3 DNA sequence: TGTGCCAGCAGCAAAAACTGTGAGGCCGGGGAGCTGTTTTTT.

CDR3 coding DNA: TGTGCCAGCAGTGAAAGAGCCAGTCGGAACGTGGCCCAGTACTTC. This translates into CASSERASRNVAQYF. The chain carries TRBV2 and TRBJ2-5; no clear D gene. The CDR3 runs 15 residues. Trimming removed 2 bases at V and 9 bases at J, with 19 bases between. Germline V CDR1 and CDR2: SNHLY, FYNNEI. Together with reference TRBV2 and TRBJ2-5, the CDR3 gives the full variable domain: EPEVTQTPSHQVTQMGQEVILRCVPISNHLYFYWYRQILGQKVEFLVSFYNNEISEKSEIFDDQFSVERPDGSNFTLKIRSTKLEDSAMYFCASSERASRNVAQYFGPGTRLLVL.

The chain employs TRBV27 and TRBJ2-1; TRBD2 is a possible D gene (5 bases). V was clipped by 1 base and J by 0 bases, with 16 bases between them. The CDR3 spans 18 residues. CDR1 MNHEY and CDR2 SMNVEV come from the germline V gene (reference sequence). In nucleotides, the CDR3 is TGTGCCAGCAGTTTATACGAACTAGATCCATTCTCCTACAATGAGCAGTTCTTC. It translates to CASSLYELDPFSYNEQFF.

The chain couples TRBV25-1 to TRBJ2-1; 9 nucleotides align to TRBD2. V gave up 3 bases and J gave up 2 bases; unmatched junction bases: 2. The CDR3 length is 15 residues. Germline lookup yields CDR1 MGHDK and CDR2 SYGVNS. The CDR3: CASSDLAGTYNEQFF. CDR3 in DNA: TGTGCCAGCAGTGACCTAGCGGGGACCTACAATGAGCAGTTCTTC.

The rearrangement uses TRBV28 and TRBJ2-1; a possible D gene is TRBD1 (6 bases). The V gene's germline CDR1 is MDHEN and CDR2 SYDVKM. The germline V and J ends were trimmed by 5 bases and 6 bases, with 8 bases remaining between them. This CDR3 has 12 amino acids. CDR3 bases: TGTGCCAGCAGTGGGGACATCAATGAGCAGTTCTTC. This encodes CASSGDINEQFF.

The chain joins TRBV7-6 to TRBJ1-2; no definite D call. CDR1 SGHVS and CDR2 FNYEAQ come from the germline V gene. The CDR3 loop spans 13 amino acids. Trimming cost V 5 bases and J 0 bases, with 7 bases left between them. Here the CDR3 reads CASSPLPNYGYTF. The CDR3 DNA reads TGTGCCAGCAGCCCGCTCCCTAACTATGGCTACACCTTC. Together with reference TRBV7-6 and TRBJ1-2, the CDR3 gives the full variable domain: GAGVSQSPRYKVTKRGQDVALRCDPISGHVSLYWYRQALGQGPEFLTYFNYEAQQDKSGLPNDRFSAERPEGSISTLTIQRTEQRDSAMYRCASSPLPNYGYTFGSGTRLTVV.

The chain links TRBV7-2 to TRBJ1-2; weak D call: TRBD1 (5 bases). Trimming stripped 5 bases from V and 0 bases from J, with 16 bases between. Germline CDR1 SGHTA, CDR2 FQGNSA. The CDR3 extends over 16 amino acids. The CDR3 DNA is TGTGCCAGCAGCCCCTCCGGGGCCTCAGCTAACTATGGCTACACCTTC. Encoded protein: CASSPSGASANYGYTF.

This rearrangement joins TRBV18 to TRBJ2-4, with TRBD2 matching over 10 bases. J gave up 1 base and V 3 bases, and 3 bases lay outside the gene matches. The CDR3 is made up of 16 amino acids. CDR1 is KGHSH, CDR2 LQKENI, per germline. CDR3 residues: CASSPTSGDAKNIQYF. The DNA of the CDR3 is TGTGCCAGCTCACCTACTAGCGGGGATGCCAAAAACATTCAGTACTTC.

The chain couples TRBV7-8 to TRBJ2-2; the D call may be TRBD1 or TRBD2 (5 bases each). CDR1 is SGHVS, CDR2 FQNEAQ, per germline. The CDR3 is made up of 13 amino acids. With 4 bases removed from V and 7 bases from J, the gap between germline ends came to 10 bases. The CDR3 here is CASSWDRRGELFF. The DNA for the CDR3 is TGTGCCAGCAGCTGGGACCGCCGCGGGGAGCTGTTTTTT.

The rearrangement links TRBV19 to TRBJ2-5; 9 nucleotides match TRBD2. The ends lost 6 bases at V and 3 bases at J; junction bases unmatched: 11. Germline CDR1 reads LNHDA; CDR2 reads SQIVND (reference sequence). This CDR3 region has 16 residues. CDR3 bases: TGTGCCAGTAGGGGGCCGGGACTAGCAACGAAAGAGACCCAGTACTTC. Encoded protein: CASRGPGLATKETQYF. The full variable domain, rest sourced from reference TRBV19 and TRBJ2-5, is DGGITQSPKYLFRKEGQNVTLSCEQNLNHDAMYWYRQDPGQGLRLIYYSQIVNDFQKGDIAEGYSVSREKKESFPLTVTSAQKNPTAFYLCASRGPGLATKETQYFGPGTRLLVL.

This CDR3 is CASSHRTSGGREQFF. CDR3 DNA sequence: TGTGCCAGCAGCCATAGGACTAGCGGGGGTCGTGAGCAGTTCTTC. The chain has TRBV5-6 and TRBJ2-1, with TRBD2 identical over 13 bases. Trimming removed 4 bases from V and 9 bases from J; junction bases left unmatched: 7. This CDR3 has 15 residues. CDR1 is SGHDT, CDR2 YYEEEE, per germline. The whole variable domain, remainder taken from reference TRBV5-6 and TRBJ2-1, is DAGVTQSPTHLIKTRGQQVTLRCSPKSGHDTVSWYQQALGQGPQFIFQYYEEEERQRGNFPDRFSGHQFPNYSSELNVNALLLGDSALYLCASSHRTSGGREQFFGPGTRLTVL.

The chain couples TRBV5-1 to TRBJ1-1; unclear D gene. This CDR3 spans 14 amino acids. Germline values: CDR1 SGHRS, CDR2 YFSETQ. Trimming took off 1 base at V and 1 base at J, with 8 bases between the two ends. The CDR3 spells CASSLRQENTEAFF. The CDR3 DNA reads TGCGCCAGCAGCTTGCGCCAGGAGAACACTGAAGCTTTCTTT.

The chain combines TRBV6-5 with TRBJ2-1, with 8 bases lining up with TRBD1. Trimming removed 1 base from V and 7 bases from J; junction bases left unmatched: 6. Germline lookup yields CDR1 MNHEY and CDR2 SVGAGI. This CDR3 contains 15 residues. CDR3 DNA: TGTGCCAGCAGTTACTTCTTCCAGGGGGCTAATGAGCAGTTCTTC. Amino acids: CASSYFFQGANEQFF.

The chain joins TRBV7-2 to TRBJ1-1, with a tentative D call TRBD1 (6 bases). V dropped 6 bases and J dropped 0 bases, with 14 bases sitting between them. The CDR3 totals 15 residues. Germline V gene lookup returns CDR1 SGHTA and CDR2 FQGNSA. The CDR3 DNA reads as TGTGCCAGCAGACCCCCCACAGGGTTGAACACTGAAGCTTTCTTT. Residues: CASRPPTGLNTEAFF.

V and J are TRBV7-8 and TRBJ1-2, with D possibly TRBD1 on 6 matching bases. The V gene lost 1 base and the J gene lost 8 bases, with 17 bases spanning the gap. Germline V CDR1 and CDR2: SGHVS, FQNEAQ. The CDR3 is 15 residues long. The CDR3 DNA reads as TGTGCCAGCAGCTTAGTTCCAGGGGAGAAGGGGGGCTACACCTTC. This translates into CASSLVPGEKGGYTF.

The rearrangement uses TRBV24-1 and TRBJ2-2, with unresolved D. CDR3 length: 15 residues. V shed 5 bases and J shed 5 bases, with 14 bases lying between them. Germline V CDR1 and CDR2: KGHDR, SFDVKD. The CDR3 protein is CATSADLPTTGELFF. For the CDR3, the DNA is TGTGCCACCAGTGCCGACCTCCCTACGACCGGGGAGCTGTTTTTT.

This sequence joins TRBV28 and TRBJ1-6, with TRBD1 as a possible D gene (5 bases). The V end lost 6 bases, the J end lost 0 bases, and 12 bases lay between the germline ends. The germline gives CDR1 MDHEN, CDR2 SYDVKM. This CDR3 has 16 residues. CDR3 sequence reads: CASRSQASSYNSPLHF. The CDR3 bases are TGTGCCAGCAGATCACAGGCGAGCTCCTATAATTCACCCCTCCACTTT.

The chain carries TRBV15 and TRBJ2-1; 11 bases fit TRBD2. CDR1 and CDR2 from the germline V gene are LNHNV and YYDKDF (reference sequence). This CDR3 has 20 amino acids. V shed 0 bases and J 0 bases; nucleotides not matched to a gene: 10. The CDR3 nucleotides read TGTGCCACCAGCAGAGACCCAACTAGCGGGGGACCAAGCTCCTACAATGAGCAGTTCTTC. Translating it yields CATSRDPTSGGPSSYNEQFF. The full variable domain, completed using reference TRBV15 and TRBJ2-1, is DAMVIQNPRYQVTQFGKPVTLSCSQTLNHNVMYWYQQKSSQAPKLLFHYYDKDFNNEADTPDNFQSRRPNTSFCFLDIRSPGLGDTAMYLCATSRDPTSGGPSSYNEQFFGPGTRLTVL.

This clone occurred once. The chain uses TRBV7-6 and TRBJ2-1, with D tentatively TRBD1 (5 bases). This CDR3 comprises 16 residues. The germline V gene encodes CDR1 SGHVS and CDR2 FNYEAQ. The ends were cut back, 1 base at V and 5 bases at J, with 15 bases in the middle. The CDR3 loop reads CASSLDQGLSNNEQFF. CDR3 sequence (DNA): TGTGCCAGCAGCTTAGACCAGGGCCTCTCAAACAATGAGCAGTTCTTC.

This clone was found once. The chain employs TRBV3-1 (or the pseudogene TRBV3-2) and TRBJ2-2; TRBD2 agrees at 7 bases. The germline CDR1 and CDR2 sequences are LGHDT and YNNKEL (reference sequence). The CDR3 is made up of 14 amino acids. The ends lost 5 bases at V and 4 bases at J; junction bases unmatched: 4. CDR3 sequence: CASSWTRSTGELFF. In DNA, the CDR3 is TGTGCCAGCAGCTGGACTAGGTCCACCGGGGAGCTGTTTTTT.